This T cell receptor beta chain appears in the sequencing data of a study of regulatory T cells in long-lasting Graves disease. The study's findings and limits: Persistent disease showed a preference for TRBV28, TRBJ1-2 and TRBJ2-5. Graves' patients with persistent disease showed TCR diversity lower than patients newly diagnosed. Examination was confined to peripheral blood, excluding thyroid tissue.

The table lists this clonotype with a few counts. Its matching antigen is unknown. For TCR beta, libraries came from iRepertoire HTBI primers and Arm-PCR of CDR3 regions. TCRdb reprocessed the multiplex PCR reads with MiXCR, giving one entry per CDR3 protein. The table shows about 290,000 distinct CDR3 sequences, with roughly a fifth occurring only once. Described time point: persistent/refractory GD, antithyroid drugs over 5 years with positive TRAb. From PBMCs, RNA was extracted and then used to make the TCR library. The guidelines of the American Thyroid Association were the basis for diagnosing Graves' disease. In germline, CDR1 is LNHDA, CDR2 SQIVND (reference sequence). This CDR3 has 15 amino acids. V lost 4 bases and J lost 2; bases outside the gene matches: 5.

The chain recombines TRBV19 with TRBJ1-5, with 7 bases identical to TRBD1. Sequences were derived from peripheral blood mononuclear cells (PBMCs), sampled when the disease was refractory, from a patient treated with antithyroid drugs. This clonotype was sampled from a female donor with Graves disease. For the CDR3, the DNA is TGTGCCAGTAGTAAGAGGGGGCATGGCAATCAGCCCCAGCATTTT. Translating it yields CASSKRGHGNQPQHF.